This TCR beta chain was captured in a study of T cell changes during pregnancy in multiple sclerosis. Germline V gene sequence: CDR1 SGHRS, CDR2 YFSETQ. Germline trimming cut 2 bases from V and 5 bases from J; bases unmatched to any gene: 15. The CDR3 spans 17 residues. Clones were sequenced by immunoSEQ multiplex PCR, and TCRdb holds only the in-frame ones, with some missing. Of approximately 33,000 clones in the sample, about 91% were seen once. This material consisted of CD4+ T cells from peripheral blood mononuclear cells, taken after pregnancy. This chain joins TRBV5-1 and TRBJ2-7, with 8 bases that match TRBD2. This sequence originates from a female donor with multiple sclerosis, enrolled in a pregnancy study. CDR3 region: CASSFGTRGPVGDEQYF. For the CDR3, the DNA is TGCGCCAGCAGCTTTGGGACTAGGGGTCCCGTCGGGGACGAGCAGTACTTC.